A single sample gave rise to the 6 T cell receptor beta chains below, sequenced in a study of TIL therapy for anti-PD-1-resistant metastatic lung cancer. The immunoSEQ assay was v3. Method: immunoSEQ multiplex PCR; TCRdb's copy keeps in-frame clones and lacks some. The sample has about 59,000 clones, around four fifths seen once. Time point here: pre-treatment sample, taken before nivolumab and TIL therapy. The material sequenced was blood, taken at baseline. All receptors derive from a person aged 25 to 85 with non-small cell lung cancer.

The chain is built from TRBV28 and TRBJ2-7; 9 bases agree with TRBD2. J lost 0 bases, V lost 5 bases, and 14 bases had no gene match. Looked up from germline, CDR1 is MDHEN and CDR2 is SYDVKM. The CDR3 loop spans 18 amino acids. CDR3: CASSLPLMAGGPSYEQYF. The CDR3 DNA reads TGTGCCAGCAGTCTTCCTCTAATGGCGGGAGGGCCCTCCTACGAGCAGTACTTC. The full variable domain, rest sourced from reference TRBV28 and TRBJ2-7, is DVKVTQSSRYLVKRTGEKVFLECVQDMDHENMFWYRQDPGLGLRLIYFSYDVKMKEKGDIPEGYSVSREKKERFSLILESASTNQTSMYLCASSLPLMAGGPSYEQYFGPGTRLTVT.

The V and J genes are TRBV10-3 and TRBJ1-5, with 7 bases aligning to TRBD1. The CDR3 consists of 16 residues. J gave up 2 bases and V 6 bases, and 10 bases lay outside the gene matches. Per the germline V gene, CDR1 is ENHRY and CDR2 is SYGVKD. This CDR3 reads CAISQGGENGNQPQHF. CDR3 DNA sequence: TGTGCCATCAGCCAGGGGGGGGAGAATGGCAATCAGCCCCAGCATTTT.

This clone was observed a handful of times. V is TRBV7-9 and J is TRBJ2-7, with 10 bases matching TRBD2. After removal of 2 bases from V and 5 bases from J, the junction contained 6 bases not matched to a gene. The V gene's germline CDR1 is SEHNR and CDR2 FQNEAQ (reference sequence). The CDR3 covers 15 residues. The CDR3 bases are TGTGCCAGCAGCTTACCTAGCGGGGGCACCCACGAGCAGTACTTC. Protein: CASSLPSGGTHEQYF.

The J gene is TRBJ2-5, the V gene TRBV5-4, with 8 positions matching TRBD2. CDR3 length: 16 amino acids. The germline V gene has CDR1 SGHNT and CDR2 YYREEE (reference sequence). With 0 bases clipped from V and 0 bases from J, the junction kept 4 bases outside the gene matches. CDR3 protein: CASSLAGSGNQETQYF. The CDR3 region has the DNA TGTGCCAGCAGCTTGGCTGGTAGCGGGAACCAAGAGACCCAGTACTTC.

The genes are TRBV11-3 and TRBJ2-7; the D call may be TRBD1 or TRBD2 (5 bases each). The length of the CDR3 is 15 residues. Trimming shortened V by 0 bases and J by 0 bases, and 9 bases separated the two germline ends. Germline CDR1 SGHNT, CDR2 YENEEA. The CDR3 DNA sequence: TGTGCCAGCAGCTTAGATCGGGACCACTCCTACGAGCAGTACTTC. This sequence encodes CASSLDRDHSYEQYF. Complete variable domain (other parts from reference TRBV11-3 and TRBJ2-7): EAGVVQSPRYKIIEKKQPVAFWCNPISGHNTLYWYLQNLGQGPELLIRYENEEAVDDSQLPKDRFSAERLKGVDSTLKIQPAELGDSAVYLCASSLDRDHSYEQYFGPGTRLTVT.

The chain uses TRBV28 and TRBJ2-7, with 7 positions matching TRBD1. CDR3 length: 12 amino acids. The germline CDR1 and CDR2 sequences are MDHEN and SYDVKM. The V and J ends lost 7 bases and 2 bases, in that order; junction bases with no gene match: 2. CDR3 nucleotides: TGTGCCAGCACCCAGGGGGCCTACGAGCAGTACTTC. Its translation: CASTQGAYEQYF.